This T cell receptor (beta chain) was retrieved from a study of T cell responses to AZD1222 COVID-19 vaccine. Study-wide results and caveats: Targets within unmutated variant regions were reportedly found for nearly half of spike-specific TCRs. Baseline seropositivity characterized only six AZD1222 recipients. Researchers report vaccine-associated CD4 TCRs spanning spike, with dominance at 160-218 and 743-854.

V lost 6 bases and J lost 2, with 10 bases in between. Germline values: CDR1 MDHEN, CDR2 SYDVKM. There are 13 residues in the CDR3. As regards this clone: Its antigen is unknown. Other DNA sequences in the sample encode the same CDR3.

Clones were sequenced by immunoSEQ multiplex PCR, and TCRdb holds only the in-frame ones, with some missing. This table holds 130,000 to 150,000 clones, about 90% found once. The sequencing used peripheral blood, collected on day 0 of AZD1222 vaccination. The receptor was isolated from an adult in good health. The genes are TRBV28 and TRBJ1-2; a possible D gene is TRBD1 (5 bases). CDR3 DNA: TGTGCCAGCAGCTCGGGACGGAACTATGGCTACACCTTC. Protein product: CASSSGRNYGYTF.